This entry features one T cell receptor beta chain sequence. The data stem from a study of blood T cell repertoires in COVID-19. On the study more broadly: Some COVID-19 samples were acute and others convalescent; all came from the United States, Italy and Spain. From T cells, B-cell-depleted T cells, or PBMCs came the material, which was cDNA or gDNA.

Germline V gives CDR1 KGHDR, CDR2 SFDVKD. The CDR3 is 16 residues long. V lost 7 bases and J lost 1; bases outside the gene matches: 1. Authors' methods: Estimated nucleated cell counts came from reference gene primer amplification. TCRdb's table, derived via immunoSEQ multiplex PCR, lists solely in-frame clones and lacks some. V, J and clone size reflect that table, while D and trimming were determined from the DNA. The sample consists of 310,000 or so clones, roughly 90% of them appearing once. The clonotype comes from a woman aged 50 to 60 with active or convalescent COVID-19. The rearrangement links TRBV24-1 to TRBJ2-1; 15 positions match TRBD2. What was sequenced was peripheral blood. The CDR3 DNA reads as TGTGCCACCAGCGGGACTAGCGGGAGGTCCTACAATGAGCAGTTCTTC. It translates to CATSGTSGRSYNEQFF.